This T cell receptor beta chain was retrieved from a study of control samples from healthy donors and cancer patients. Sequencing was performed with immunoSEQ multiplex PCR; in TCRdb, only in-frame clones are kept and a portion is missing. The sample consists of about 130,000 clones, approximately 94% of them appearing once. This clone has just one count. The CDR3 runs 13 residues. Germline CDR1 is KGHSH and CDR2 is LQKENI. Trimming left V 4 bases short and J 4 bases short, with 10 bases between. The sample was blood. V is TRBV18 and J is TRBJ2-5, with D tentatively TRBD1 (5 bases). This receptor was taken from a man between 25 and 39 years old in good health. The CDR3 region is CASSQGPSETQYF. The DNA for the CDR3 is TGTGCCAGCTCACAGGGGCCCTCAGAGACCCAGTACTTC.